This passage covers 14 T cell receptor beta chains from one sample sequenced in a study of cytomegalovirus exposure and HLA in healthy donors. A multiplex PCR was run with 60 Vbeta primers and 13 Jbeta primers. TCRdb's table, derived via immunoSEQ multiplex PCR, lists solely in-frame clones and lacks some. The table lists a few hundred thousand clones, 65% to 90% of them singletons. Source material: PBMCs. Receptor source: a girl aged 5-17 years in good health and CMV-seronegative.

The chain joins TRBV28 to TRBJ1-2; 8 bases are shared with TRBD1. There are 14 residues in the CDR3. Germline lookup yields CDR1 MDHEN and CDR2 SYDVKM. V was pared by 0 bases and J by 7 bases, with 4 bases of the junction left unmatched. CDR3 protein: CASSLWDRESGYTF. The CDR3 nucleotides are TGTGCCAGCAGTTTATGGGACAGGGAATCTGGCTACACCTTC.

The V and J genes are TRBV10-3 and TRBJ2-2, with TRBD2 identical over 9 bases. Per the germline V gene, CDR1 is ENHRY and CDR2 is SYGVKD. V lost 5 bases, J lost 0 bases, and 10 bases stayed unmatched. There are 18 residues in the CDR3. The CDR3 reads CAISWVPSSGANTGELFF. In nucleotides, the CDR3 is TGTGCCATCAGTTGGGTTCCCTCTAGCGGGGCGAACACCGGGGAGCTGTTTTTT.

This sequence joins TRBV29-1 and TRBJ2-7; D call uncertain. V was clipped by 7 bases and J by 0 bases, with 13 bases between them. The CDR3 totals 13 residues. CDR1 is SQVTM and CDR2 is ANQGSEA in the germline V gene. For the CDR3, the DNA is TGCAGCGCAATTTCGAGGAGCTCCTACGAGCAGTACTTC. Translated: CSAISRSSYEQYF.

The V call is TRBV4-3, the J call TRBJ2-5, with 8 bases aligning to TRBD2. The V and J ends lost 4 bases and 4 bases, in that order; junction bases with no gene match: 14. This CDR3 has 17 amino acids. CDR1 and CDR2 from the germline V gene are LGHNA and YSLEER. The CDR3 region is CASSRILAGGAGETQYF. Here the CDR3 DNA reads TGCGCCAGCAGCCGAATCCTAGCCGGGGGGGCCGGAGAGACCCAGTACTTC.

This chain connects TRBV2 to TRBJ2-1; 9 nucleotides match TRBD2. This CDR3 comprises 18 residues. Germline V gives CDR1 SNHLY, CDR2 FYNNEI. J lost 1 base, V lost 5 bases, and 12 bases had no gene match. CDR3 amino acids: CASSRPRSSGRSYNEQFF. The CDR3 bases are TGTGCCAGCAGTCGACCCCGATCCAGCGGGAGGTCCTACAATGAGCAGTTCTTC. The full variable domain, with the rest looked up from reference TRBV2 and TRBJ2-1, is EPEVTQTPSHQVTQMGQEVILRCVPISNHLYFYWYRQILGQKVEFLVSFYNNEISEKSEIFDDQFSVERPDGSNFTLKIRSTKLEDSAMYFCASSRPRSSGRSYNEQFFGPGTRLTVL.

The genes are TRBV6-4 and TRBJ2-3, with TRBD2 matching 10 bases. This CDR3 has 15 residues. Losses at the gene ends were 6 bases for V and 0 bases for J; bases not matched to a gene: 3. Germline V gives CDR1 MRHNA, CDR2 SNTAGT. The CDR3 sequence: CASSLAGESTDTQYF. DNA of the CDR3: TGTGCCAGCAGCCTAGCGGGAGAAAGCACAGATACGCAGTATTTT.

As DNA, the CDR3 is TGTGCCAGCAGCCAGCTTACAGGGGCCAATGAGCAGTTCTTC. Its translation is CASSQLTGANEQFF. The chain uses TRBV11-2 and TRBJ2-1, with 7 bases that match TRBD1. V dropped 5 bases and J dropped 6; count of bases not matched to a gene: 7. Germline lookup yields CDR1 SGHAT and CDR2 FQNNGV. The CDR3 sequence is 14 residues long.

This chain uses TRBV27 with TRBJ1-5; the match to TRBD1 covers 10 bases. V shed 5 bases and J 7 bases; nucleotides not matched to a gene: 5. Germline loops: CDR1 MNHEY, CDR2 SMNVEV (reference sequence). This CDR3 is 14 amino acids long. The CDR3 bases are TGTGCCAGCAGTACCGGACAGGGGGGACAGCCCCAGCATTTT. Translated, it gives CASSTGQGGQPQHF.

The chain joins TRBV7-9 to TRBJ1-1; D might be TRBD1 (5 bases). V shed 3 bases and J shed 11 bases, with 19 bases lying between them. Looked up from germline, CDR1 is SEHNR and CDR2 is FQNEAQ (reference sequence). The CDR3 contains 14 residues. CDR3 sequence reads: CASSFMTEMTWAFF. CDR3 nucleotides: TGTGCCAGCAGCTTTATGACAGAAATGACTTGGGCTTTCTTT.

The rearrangement uses TRBV7-9 and TRBJ2-7; 9 bases are a match to TRBD1. Germline V CDR1 and CDR2: SEHNR, FQNEAQ (reference sequence). Trimming at V came to 5 bases and at J to 6 bases, leaving 5 bases not matched to a gene. The CDR3 is made up of 13 amino acids. The CDR3 bases are TGTGCCAGCAGCGTGGGACAGGGCGGCGAGCAGTACTTC. This codes for CASSVGQGGEQYF.

This rearrangement joins TRBV30 to TRBJ2-3; D possibly corresponds to TRBD1 (6 bases). Between the trimmed V and J ends, which lost 0 bases and 5 bases, there was a span of 9 bases. CDR1 is GTSNPN and CDR2 is SVGIG in the germline V gene (reference sequence). The CDR3 extends over 13 amino acids. The DNA for the CDR3 is TGTGCCTGGAGTGTCCAGGGGAAAGATACGCAGTATTTT. Its protein is CAWSVQGKDTQYF.

This chain joins TRBV19 and TRBJ2-3, with 10 positions matching TRBD1. Looked up from germline, CDR1 is LNHDA and CDR2 is SQIVND (reference sequence). The CDR3 has 15 amino acids. Trimming took 9 bases from V and 2 from J; bases not matched to a gene: 8. The DNA of the CDR3 is TGTGCCAGCACGCCGGGACAGGGGCCCACAGATACGCAGTATTTT. This codes for CASTPGQGPTDTQYF. The variable domain in full, with the rest retrieved from reference TRBV19 and TRBJ2-3, is DGGITQSPKYLFRKEGQNVTLSCEQNLNHDAMYWYRQDPGQGLRLIYYSQIVNDFQKGDIAEGYSVSREKKESFPLTVTSAQKNPTAFYLCASTPGQGPTDTQYFGPGTRLTVL.

The genes are TRBV6-5 and TRBJ1-3, with D perhaps TRBD1 (5 bases). The CDR3 is 15 amino acids. The V gene's germline CDR1 is MNHEY and CDR2 SVGAGI. V dropped 7 bases and J dropped 0 bases, with 13 bases sitting between them. CDR3: CASTKTGSSGNTIYF. In DNA form, the CDR3 reads TGTGCCAGCACCAAAACAGGAAGCTCTGGAAACACCATATATTTT.

This clone was observed a handful of times. The chain has TRBV4-1 and TRBJ2-7; 9 bases map to TRBD1. This CDR3 region has 14 residues. Losses at the gene ends were 4 bases for V and 2 bases for J; bases not matched to a gene: 3. Looked up from germline, CDR1 is MGHRA and CDR2 is YSYEKL. In nucleotides, the CDR3 is TGCGCCAGCAGCCCGAACAGGGGGCCCTACGAGCAGTACTTC. Translation: CASSPNRGPYEQYF.